This TCR beta chain comes out of a study of Graves' ophthalmopathy and Graves' hyperthyroidism (dated by TCRdb to the late 2010s). About the investigation overall: Peripheral blood samples were taken at the time of initial diagnosis, before any treatment was given. The study used signatures of the TCR beta repertoire to tell Graves' ophthalmopathy apart from Graves' hyperthyroidism and to predict which patients would progress to ophthalmopathy. In more than five hyperthyroidism patients, the T-cell repertoires found in thyroid tissue were compared with those found in blood. In total, approximately 140 blood samples were TCR-sequenced: approximately 42 ophthalmopathy, approximately 75 hyperthyroidism and about 17 hyperthyroidism-to-ophthalmopathy patients. Once sampling was done, hyperthyroidism patients were given methimazole at a starting dose of 30 mg daily, while ophthalmopathy patients were given high-dose intravenous methylprednisolone. To explore V-J signatures that distinguish ophthalmopathy from hyperthyroidism, a discovery set of about a hundred patients was enrolled, made up of 40 to 45 with ophthalmopathy and around 57 with stable hyperthyroidism. An independent validation cohort was composed of 18 to 20 hyperthyroidism patients and some 16 patients who later progressed from hyperthyroidism to ophthalmopathy. Here is what the overall study found, with its caveats: Sample size was not statistically predetermined, and group allocation was not concealed from the investigators. The 13-signature model separated ophthalmopathy from stable hyperthyroidism with over 85% sensitivity and 81.08% specificity in cross-validation, and 80%/75% in the test set. Most of the expanded thyroid clonotypes with a frequency above 0.001 were also detected in blood, and it was suggested that the thyroid immune response may be reflected by blood repertoires. In validation, the model predicted ophthalmopathy progression with roughly 68% sensitivity and around 72% specificity; some 13 predicted patients were CT-confirmed with GO in a median of roughly 6.8 months.

Comment on this clonotype: Its cognate antigen has yet to be identified. Base qualities are not provided; no much larger clone lies one nucleotide away.

The ophthalmopathy patients had moderately to severely active disease, with a Clinical Activity Score of 3 or higher, a NOSPECS grade of 4 or higher, and a disease duration of less than 3 months. Patients with other autoimmune diseases, uncontrolled infections, pregnancy or lactation were excluded from the study. Clinical symptoms, serum thyroxine, TRAb, thyroid ultrasound and orbital computed tomography were used for diagnosis. Ficoll-Paque density gradient centrifugation was used to isolate PBMCs from under 11 ml of fresh peripheral blood. Trizol reagent was used to extract the total RNA, and its quality was then checked on an Agilent 2100 Bioanalyzer. TCR beta CDR3 regions were amplified from RNA transcripts for repertoire sequencing. A first-round RT-PCR used HTBI primers with the Qiagen OneStep RT-PCR kit, followed by a second-round multiplex PCR, size selection and purification. The libraries underwent paired-end sequencing with 100 bp reads on an Illumina HiSeq2000. As for the original processing: Reads were processed with SOAPnuke, discarding reads with adapters, uncalled bases, mean Phred below 15, or no exact constant-primer or identifier match. High-quality paired reads were merged with COPE v1.2.5. Each unique nucleotide sequence was defined as a clonotype, and clonotypes were aligned to IMGT TRB V, D and J references with MiTCR v1.1. The analysis was limited to V-J combinations with a frequency above 0.0001, which together covered 99% to 99.2% of the repertoires. For each V-J combination, a TCR clonal expansion and chaos score was defined as the ratio of F50 clonal expansion to chaos observed in the TCRdist matrix. Welch's t-statistics and random forest were used to narrow the features down to 13 V-J combinations, which were then fed into a naive Bayes classifier. The similarity between thyroid and blood repertoires was quantified using the Morisita-Horn index. The raw public reads went through TCRdb reprocessing: fastp at Q25, MiXCR clone calling, in-frame beta chains kept. Merged by CDR3 protein, the rows form single entries marked with the most common genes and DNA. In this record, the V and J calls reflect TCRdb's handling and not the investigators' own analysis. The sample table contains some 750,000 distinct CDR3 sequences; only one count was recorded for around 40% of them. The leading ten clones occupy about 40% of the sample.

For this chain, trimming is 3 bases at the V end and 5 bases at the J end, and the number of junction bases without a gene match is 8. Spanning cysteine to phenylalanine, the CDR3 consists of 15 amino acids. CDR3 DNA is the only sequence kept; it has 45 bases, read in frame from the first base. The chain joins TRBV12-3 or TRBV12-4 to TRBJ2-5; 8 bases in the junction line up with TRBD2. This receptor was identified in an adult man with Graves' ophthalmopathy. Sequencing was performed on peripheral blood. CDR3 sequence: CASSFGGGPGETQYF. The sequenced DNA: TGTGCCAGCAGTTTTGGCGGGGGGCCAGGGGAGACCCAGTACTTC.